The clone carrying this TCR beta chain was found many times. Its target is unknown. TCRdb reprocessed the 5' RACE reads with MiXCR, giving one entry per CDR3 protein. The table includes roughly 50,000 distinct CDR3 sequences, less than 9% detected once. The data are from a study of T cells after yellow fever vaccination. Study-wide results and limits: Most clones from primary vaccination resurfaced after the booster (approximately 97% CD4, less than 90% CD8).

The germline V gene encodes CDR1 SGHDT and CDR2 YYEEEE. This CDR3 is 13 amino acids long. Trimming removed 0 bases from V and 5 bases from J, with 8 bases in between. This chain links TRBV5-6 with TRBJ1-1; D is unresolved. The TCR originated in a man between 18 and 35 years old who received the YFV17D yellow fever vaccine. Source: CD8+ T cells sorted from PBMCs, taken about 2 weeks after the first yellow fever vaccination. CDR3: CASSLDLETEAFF. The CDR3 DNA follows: TGTGCCAGCAGCTTGGATCTGGAGACTGAAGCTTTCTTT.